The T cell receptor beta chain under discussion was sequenced for a study of read filtering for tumor transcriptome and immune sequencing. As regards this clonotype: The antigen is unknown. Germline and junction disagree at one end, which may indicate a read error.

This CDR3 region has 16 residues. Germline values: CDR1 MNHEY, CDR2 SMNVEV (reference sequence). The study, taken as a whole, reports: Single-read clonotypes: about 81.9% of IR-seq clonotypes (roughly 4% of reads), about 70% of RNA-seq clonotypes (44.6% of reads). IR-seq and RNA-seq agreed better without single-read clonotypes.

The library was built from 400 ng RNA with molecular barcoded adaptors for alpha/delta and beta/gamma chains. TCRdb reanalysed the reads using MiXCR and keeps one entry per CDR3 protein. The repertoire holds over 90,000 distinct CDR3 sequences, with 20% to 25% as singletons. This sequence joins TRBV27 and TRBJ2-5; 11 nucleotides line up with TRBD2. The sequenced sample was a population of CD138-negative cells sorted from bone marrow. The receptor was isolated from a donor aged 40 or over with multiple myeloma. CDR3 nucleotides: TGTGCCGGCAGTTCGAGACTAGCGGGGAAACAAGGGACCCAGTACTTC. Protein product: CAGSSRLAGKQGTQYF.